This T cell receptor beta chain originates from a study of control samples from healthy donors and cancer patients. As concerns this clone: The sample carries other DNA sequences with the same CDR3.

Trimming stripped 5 bases from V and 4 bases from J, with 6 bases between. Germline values: CDR1 SEHNR, CDR2 FQNEAQ (reference sequence). This CDR3 is built from 12 residues. Sequenced by immunoSEQ multiplex PCR; TCRdb stores in-frame clones only, minus some. Here the sample spans 150,000 to 200,000 clones, 70% to 90% being singletons. The TCR was taken from a woman aged 25-40 years in good health. Specimen: blood. This chain connects TRBV7-9 to TRBJ1-5; D is undetermined. Written as DNA, the CDR3 is TGTGCCAGCAGCCTCTCTAATCAGCCCCAGCATTTT. Residues: CASSLSNQPQHF.